Listed below are T cell receptor beta chains from one sample, sequenced in a study of radiotherapy plus CTLA-4 blockade in lung cancer. Sequenced by immunoSEQ multiplex PCR; TCRdb stores in-frame clones only, minus some. Of tens of thousands of clones in the sample, around 80% are singletons; the top ten hold 7% to 7.5%. The sample was peripheral blood, taken from a patient treated with radiotherapy plus ipilimumab. The receptors originated from a human donor with non-small cell lung cancer who had a complete response to radiotherapy plus ipilimumab. The CDR3 runs from the conserved cysteine through the conserved F or W. Fields, in order: CDR3 DNA, CDR3 protein, clone size, D gene, J gene, V gene. A D gene is named only where the DNA matches it firmly. The size of a clone is reported for some rows only, either as once, few or many, or as a class for expanded clones.

DNA: TGTGCCAGTAGTTTCTCCCCGGGACTAGTGGTCAATGAGCAGTTCTTC; CDR3: CASSFSPGLVVNEQFF; size: few; D: TRBD2; J: TRBJ2-1; V: TRBV19
DNA: TGTGCCAGCGGCGGCTGGGAGGGCCTAGGTAATGAGCAGTTCTTC; CDR3: CASGGWEGLGNEQFF; size: .; D: TRBD2; J: TRBJ2-1; V: TRBV6-6
DNA: TGTGCCAGCAGCCCTAAGACAGGGACGGGGTGGGGCTACACCTTC; CDR3: CASSPKTGTGWGYTF; size: few; D: .; J: TRBJ1-2; V: TRBV12-1
DNA: TGCGCCAGCAGTGAGTCGAGGACAGGCCATGGCTACACCTTC; CDR3: CASSESRTGHGYTF; size: .; D: TRBD1; J: TRBJ1-2; V: TRBV10-2
DNA: TGTGCCAGCAGTTACTCGGACAGGGGGAAAACTGAAGCTTTCTTT; CDR3: CASSYSDRGKTEAFF; size: .; D: TRBD1; J: TRBJ1-1; V: TRBV6-5
DNA: TGTGCCAGCAGCCCCAGGCCTGGTGGCTACACCTTC; CDR3: CASSPRPGGYTF; size: .; D: .; J: TRBJ1-2; V: TRBV9
DNA: TGTGCCAGTAGTATAGACACGCCGACAGAAGATACGCAGTATTTT; CDR3: CASSIDTPTEDTQYF; size: once; D: .; J: TRBJ2-3; V: TRBV19
DNA: TGTGCCAGCAGCTTAGATCTTTCAGGGACCAATGAGCAGTTCTTC; CDR3: CASSLDLSGTNEQFF; size: .; D: .; J: TRBJ2-1; V: TRBV11-2
DNA: TGTGCCAGCAGCTTAGTGGGAGACAGTAATTCACCCCTCCACTTT; CDR3: CASSLVGDSNSPLHF; size: .; D: .; J: TRBJ1-6; V: TRBV7-6
DNA: TGTGCCAGCAGCAAGTCCAGGGACAGGGAGTATGGCTACACCTTC; CDR3: CASSKSRDREYGYTF; size: .; D: TRBD1; J: TRBJ1-2; V: TRBV5-4
DNA: TGTGCCAGCAGCCGCGGACAGGGGGCGGATGGCTACACCTTC; CDR3: CASSRGQGADGYTF; size: .; D: TRBD1; J: TRBJ1-2; V: TRBV11-2
DNA: TGCGCCAGCAGTCAATCGGCCCATAATTCACCCCTCCACTTT; CDR3: CASSQSAHNSPLHF; size: .; D: .; J: TRBJ1-6; V: TRBV23-1
DNA: TGTGCCAGCAATCCGGGACAGGGGGGGAACTATGGCTACACCTTC; CDR3: CASNPGQGGNYGYTF; size: .; D: TRBD1; J: TRBJ1-2; V: TRBV6-1
DNA: TGTGCCAGCAGTCTGCAGGTTCAGTTCTTC; CDR3: CASSLQVQFF; size: once; D: .; J: TRBJ2-1; V: TRBV7-8
DNA: TGCGCCAGCAGTGAGAAGGGACTGAGGAACACCGGGGAGCTGTTTTTT; CDR3: CASSEKGLRNTGELFF; size: .; D: .; J: TRBJ2-2; V: TRBV10-1
DNA: TGTGCCAGCAGCCGACAGGGTGGCGAGCAGTACTTC; CDR3: CASSRQGGEQYF; size: .; D: TRBD1; J: TRBJ2-7; V: TRBV27
DNA: TGTGCCAGCAGTAACGGACCGATCTCTGGAAACACCATATATTTT; CDR3: CASSNGPISGNTIYF; size: medium-sized; D: .; J: TRBJ1-3; V: TRBV6-1
DNA: TGTGCTAGTGGTTTCCAGGGGAGGGCCTATGGCTACACCTTC; CDR3: CASGFQGRAYGYTF; size: .; D: .; J: TRBJ1-2; V: TRBV12-5
DNA: TGTGCCAGCAGCTTTGGGACTAGCGGGAACGAGCAGTTCTTC; CDR3: CASSFGTSGNEQFF; size: few; D: TRBD2; J: TRBJ2-1; V: TRBV5-1
DNA: TGTGCCAGCAATGGGGAAAACATTCAGTACTTC; CDR3: CASNGENIQYF; size: few; D: .; J: TRBJ2-4; V: TRBV2
DNA: TGTGCCAGCAGTTTAGACAGGATAAACGGGGAGCTGTTTTTT; CDR3: CASSLDRINGELFF; size: .; D: .; J: TRBJ2-2; V: TRBV27
DNA: TGCAGCGTTGAAAACAGGGGAGGGAATGAAGCTTTCTTT; CDR3: CSVENRGGNEAFF; size: .; D: TRBD1; J: TRBJ1-1; V: TRBV29-1
DNA: TGTGCCAGCAGCGTAGGTCAGCGGGAGGGCCTCGAGCAGTTCTTC; CDR3: CASSVGQREGLEQFF; size: .; D: TRBD2; J: TRBJ2-1; V: TRBV9
DNA: TGCAGCGTTGATCGGCTCACTACCCTTGAAGAGACCCAGTACTTC; CDR3: CSVDRLTTLEETQYF; size: .; D: .; J: TRBJ2-5; V: TRBV29-1
DNA: TGCGCCAGCAGTGAAACGGTAGCGGGTGCCGGGGAGCTGTTTTTT; CDR3: CASSETVAGAGELFF; size: .; D: TRBD2; J: TRBJ2-2; V: TRBV10-1
DNA: TGTGCCAGCAGTTACGCCCCGGGACAGGGTCGTACTGAAGCTTTCTTT; CDR3: CASSYAPGQGRTEAFF; size: few; D: TRBD1; J: TRBJ1-1; V: TRBV6-5
DNA: TGTGCCAGCAGCTCACAGGGTAGGCGCACTGAAGCTTTCTTT; CDR3: CASSSQGRRTEAFF; size: few; D: .; J: TRBJ1-1; V: TRBV7-2
DNA: TGCGCCAGCAGCTTTGGCTGGGGGGCTAAGGCGAACACCGGGGAGCTGTTTTTT; CDR3: CASSFGWGAKANTGELFF; size: .; D: .; J: TRBJ2-2; V: TRBV5-1
DNA: TGTGCCAGCAGTTTGGGGGGCTCTGGGGCCAACGTCCTGACTTTC; CDR3: CASSLGGSGANVLTF; size: .; D: .; J: TRBJ2-6; V: TRBV27
DNA: TGCGCCAGCAGCGGGGGACTAGCGGGAGGGACGGATGAGCAGTTCTTC; CDR3: CASSGGLAGGTDEQFF; size: few; D: TRBD2; J: TRBJ2-1; V: TRBV5-1
DNA: TGCGCCAGCAGCCAACTGACAGGGGCGTTTTATTCACCCCTCCACTTT; CDR3: CASSQLTGAFYSPLHF; size: once; D: TRBD1; J: TRBJ1-6; V: TRBV4-1
DNA: TGCAGTGTCGGGGAAACTGAAGCTTTCTTT; CDR3: CSVGETEAFF; size: few; D: .; J: TRBJ1-1; V: TRBV20-1
DNA: TGCGCCAGCAGCCAAGGTCCAGCGGGGGGTTCGGAGGGCCAGTACTTC; CDR3: CASSQGPAGGSEGQYF; size: .; D: TRBD2; J: TRBJ2-5; V: TRBV4-3
DNA: TGCAGCGTTGAAGGCGGGGGTGTAGGTACAGATACGCAGTATTTT; CDR3: CSVEGGGVGTDTQYF; size: .; D: TRBD2; J: TRBJ2-3; V: TRBV29-1
DNA: TGTGCCAGCAGCCCGATGACTAGCCGGGACTCCTACAATGAGCAGTTCTTC; CDR3: CASSPMTSRDSYNEQFF; size: .; D: TRBD2; J: TRBJ2-1; V: TRBV7-9
DNA: TGTGCCAGCAGCAGGGACACGGCTAACTATGGCTACACCTTC; CDR3: CASSRDTANYGYTF; size: .; D: .; J: TRBJ1-2; V: TRBV5-4
DNA: TGCGCCAGCAGTGTAATGGAGCGAGGAGAGACCCAGTACTTC; CDR3: CASSVMERGETQYF; size: .; D: .; J: TRBJ2-5; V: TRBV5-1
DNA: TGTGCCAGCAGGATCGTGGAGACCCAGTACTTC; CDR3: CASRIVETQYF; size: .; D: .; J: TRBJ2-5; V: TRBV2
DNA: TGTGCCAGCAGCTTGGCAGGGGGGCCCGAAGAGACCCAGTACTTC; CDR3: CASSLAGGPEETQYF; size: .; D: .; J: TRBJ2-5; V: TRBV5-4
DNA: TGTGCCAGCAGCTCCGGGACCAGCAATCAGCCCCAGCATTTT; CDR3: CASSSGTSNQPQHF; size: .; D: .; J: TRBJ1-5; V: TRBV7-8
DNA: TGCACCATCGGGGGGCCCGACGGAGCTTTCTTT; CDR3: CTIGGPDGAFF; size: .; D: .; J: TRBJ1-1; V: TRBV29-1
DNA: TGTGCCAGCAGCAACCCGACAGGGAGCTCCTATAATTCACCCCTCCACTTT; CDR3: CASSNPTGSSYNSPLHF; size: .; D: TRBD1; J: TRBJ1-6; V: TRBV7-9
DNA: TGTGCCATCAGTGAGTCGGCAGGGCCGAGCACTGAAGCTTTCTTT; CDR3: CAISESAGPSTEAFF; size: .; D: .; J: TRBJ1-1; V: TRBV10-3
DNA: TGTGCCAGCAGCTTAGAGGATACGCAGTATTTT; CDR3: CASSLEDTQYF; size: .; D: .; J: TRBJ2-3; V: TRBV7-6
DNA: TGTGCCAGCAGTTTCAGCTCTGGGGCCAACGTCCTGACTTTC; CDR3: CASSFSSGANVLTF; size: .; D: .; J: TRBJ2-6; V: TRBV27